There are a few counts of the clone carrying this T cell receptor (beta chain). No antigen is known for it. The entry originates in a study of blood T cells in healthy people across ages. Study conclusions and caveats: Diversity figures derived from one million T cells were judged to underestimate the true value.

A second about 7 to 11 cycle PCR used barcoded and J-beta primers. In TCRdb, the 5' RACE reads were re-called with MiXCR into one record per CDR3 protein. Altogether around 1,800,000 distinct CDR3 sequences are present, roughly 43% being singletons, with the ten largest covering about 23%. V shed 8 bases and J shed 5 bases, with 16 bases lying between them. CDR1 and CDR2 (germline): MNHEY, SVGEGT. The CDR3 runs to 14 residues. The clonotype originates from a human donor in good health. The rearrangement links TRBV6-2 or TRBV6-3 to TRBJ1-5, with D possibly being TRBD1 (6 bases). Sequenced input: blood. The CDR3 nucleotides read TGTGCCAGCTCCCTTCTCAGGGGACATCAGCCCCAGCATTTT. Amino acids: CASSLLRGHQPQHF.